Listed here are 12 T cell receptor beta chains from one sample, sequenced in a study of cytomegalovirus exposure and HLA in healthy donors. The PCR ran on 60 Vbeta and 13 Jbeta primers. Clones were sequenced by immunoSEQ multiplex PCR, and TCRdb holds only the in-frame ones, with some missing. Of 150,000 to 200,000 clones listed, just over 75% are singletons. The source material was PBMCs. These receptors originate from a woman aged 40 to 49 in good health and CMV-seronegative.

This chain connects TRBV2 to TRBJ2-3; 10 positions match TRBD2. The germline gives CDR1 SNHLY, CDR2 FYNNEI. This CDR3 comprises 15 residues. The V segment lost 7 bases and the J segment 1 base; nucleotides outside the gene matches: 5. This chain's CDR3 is CASKIAGGRTDTQYF. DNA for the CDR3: TGTGCCAGCAAAATAGCGGGAGGACGCACAGATACGCAGTATTTT.

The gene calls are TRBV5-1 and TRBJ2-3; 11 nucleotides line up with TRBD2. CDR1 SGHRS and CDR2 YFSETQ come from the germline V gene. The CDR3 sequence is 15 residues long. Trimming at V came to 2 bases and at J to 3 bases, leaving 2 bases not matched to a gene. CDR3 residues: CASSFGTSGTDTQYF. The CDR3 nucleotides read TGCGCCAGCAGCTTCGGGACTAGCGGAACAGATACGCAGTATTTT.

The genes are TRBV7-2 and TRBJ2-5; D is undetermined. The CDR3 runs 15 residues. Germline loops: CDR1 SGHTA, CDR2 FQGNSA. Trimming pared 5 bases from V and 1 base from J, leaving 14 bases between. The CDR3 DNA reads TGTGCCAGCAGCCCCCTACTCCCGATCCAAGAGACCCAGTACTTC. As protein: CASSPLLPIQETQYF.

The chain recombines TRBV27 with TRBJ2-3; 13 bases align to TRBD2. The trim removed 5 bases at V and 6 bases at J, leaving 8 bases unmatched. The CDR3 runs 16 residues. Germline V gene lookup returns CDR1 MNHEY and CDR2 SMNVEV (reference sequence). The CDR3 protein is CASSTRTSGGPDTQYF. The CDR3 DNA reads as TGTGCCAGCAGTACCAGGACTAGCGGGGGACCCGATACGCAGTATTTT.

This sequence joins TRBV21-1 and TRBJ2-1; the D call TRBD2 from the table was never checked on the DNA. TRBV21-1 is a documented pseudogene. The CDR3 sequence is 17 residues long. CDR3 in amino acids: CASSKAMGVAGDSEQFF. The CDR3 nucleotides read TGTGCCAGCAGCAAAGCGATGGGGGTAGCGGGAGACAGTGAGCAGTTCTTC.

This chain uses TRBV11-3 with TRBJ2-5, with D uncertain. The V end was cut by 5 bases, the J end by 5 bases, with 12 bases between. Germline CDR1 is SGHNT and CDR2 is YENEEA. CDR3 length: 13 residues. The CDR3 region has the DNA TGTGCCAGCAGCCCTCGTGAGAAGGAGACCCAGTACTTC. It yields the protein CASSPREKETQYF.

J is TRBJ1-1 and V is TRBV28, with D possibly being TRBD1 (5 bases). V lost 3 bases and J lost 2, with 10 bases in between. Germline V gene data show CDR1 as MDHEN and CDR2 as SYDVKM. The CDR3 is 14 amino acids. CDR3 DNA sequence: TGTGCCAGCAGTTTGTCTAGGACAAACACTGAAGCTTTCTTT. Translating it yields CASSLSRTNTEAFF.

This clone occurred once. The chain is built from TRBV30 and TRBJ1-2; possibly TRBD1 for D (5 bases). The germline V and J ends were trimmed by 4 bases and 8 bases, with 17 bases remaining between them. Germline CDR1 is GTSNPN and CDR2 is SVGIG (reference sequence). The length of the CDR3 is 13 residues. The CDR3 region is CAWNPIRVGGYTF. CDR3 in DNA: TGTGCCTGGAACCCTATCAGGGTGGGAGGCTACACCTTC.

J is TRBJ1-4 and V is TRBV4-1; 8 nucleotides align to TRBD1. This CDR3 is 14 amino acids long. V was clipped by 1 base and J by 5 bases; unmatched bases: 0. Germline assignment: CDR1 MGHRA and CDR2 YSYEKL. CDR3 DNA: TGCGCCAGCAGCCAAGGACAGGGGAATGAAAAACTGTTTTTT. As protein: CASSQGQGNEKLFF.

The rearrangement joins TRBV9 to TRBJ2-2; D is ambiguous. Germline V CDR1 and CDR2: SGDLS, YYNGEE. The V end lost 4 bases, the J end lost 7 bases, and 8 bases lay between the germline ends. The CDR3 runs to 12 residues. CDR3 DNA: TGTGCCAGCAGCCCACAAATCGGGGAGCTGTTTTTT. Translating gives CASSPQIGELFF.

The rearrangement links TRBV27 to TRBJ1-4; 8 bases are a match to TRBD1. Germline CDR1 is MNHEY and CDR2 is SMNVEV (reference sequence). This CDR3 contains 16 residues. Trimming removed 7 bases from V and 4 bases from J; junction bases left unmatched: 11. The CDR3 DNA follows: TGTGCCAGCATGCCTCTTGTAGACAGGGGTAATGAAAAACTGTTTTTT. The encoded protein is CASMPLVDRGNEKLFF.

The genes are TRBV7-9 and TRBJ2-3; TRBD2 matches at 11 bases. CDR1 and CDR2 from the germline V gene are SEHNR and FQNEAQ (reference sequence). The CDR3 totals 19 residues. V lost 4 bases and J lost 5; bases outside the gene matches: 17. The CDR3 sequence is CASSSGTPVAGGPGDTQYF. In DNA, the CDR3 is TGTGCCAGCAGCTCCGGTACCCCAGTAGCGGGAGGGCCCGGAGATACGCAGTATTTT.